The rows below give T cell receptor beta chains drawn from one sample of a study of control samples from healthy donors and cancer patients. Some clones are missing from TCRdb's copy, which holds only in-frame ones; the method was immunoSEQ multiplex PCR. The sample lists some 20,000 clones, 75% to 90% occurring once. The source material was PBMCs. These receptors were taken from a man aged 55 to 69 with head and neck cancer. Both conserved end residues are part of each CDR3. Size is omitted from some rows. Given values are once, few, many or a class for expanded clones.

TRBJ2-5	-	TRBV7-6	CASSLPGQGAGETQYF
TRBJ1-1	-	TRBV6-1	CASSEARKNTEAFF
TRBJ2-1	-	TRBV30	CACLAGVDGQFF
TRBJ1-2	-	TRBV5-1	CASSQGQGNYGYTF
TRBJ1-1	once	TRBV30	CAWSFSDTEAFF
TRBJ2-7	-	TRBV9	CASSVEGTESYEQYF
TRBJ1-3	-	TRBV7-9	CASSAQQGSGNTIYF
TRBJ2-3	-	TRBV18	CASSPDTDTQYF
TRBJ2-1	-	TRBV13	CASSLEAGGPDEQFF
TRBJ1-4	-	TRBV5-1	CASSQTGSATNEKLFF
TRBJ2-5	-	TRBV5-1	CASSTGSETQYF
TRBJ2-1	-	TRBV29-1	CSVRTGYNEQFF
TRBJ2-2	-	TRBV5-1	CASSPSSRNTRELFF
TRBJ2-5	-	TRBV5-5	CASILHGTSETQYF
TRBJ1-5	-	TRBV10-3	CAISGTGGMGNQPQHF
TRBJ1-1	-	TRBV3-1/TRBV3-2	CASSQGDRRTAFF
TRBJ2-7	-	TRBV12-3/TRBV12-4	CASSLNRAEQYF
TRBJ1-1	-	TRBV7-8	CASSWDVATEAFF
TRBJ1-1	-	TRBV7-7	CASSLEPGRNTEAFF
TRBJ2-5	-	TRBV7-2	CASSPDRQSLPWWETQYF
TRBJ2-5	-	TRBV4-1	CASSQAGTGGWTQYF
TRBJ2-1	-	TRBV27	CASSLRPGQGVSDHEQFF
TRBJ2-3	-	TRBV5-1	CASSPSSGTDTQYF
TRBJ2-5	once	TRBV4-2	CASSQGGSQETQYF
TRBJ2-1	-	TRBV29-1	CSASAGDHEQFF
TRBJ1-3	-	TRBV7-9	CASSLGQGGSSGNTIYF
TRBJ2-3	-	TRBV19	CASRAGTDTQYF
TRBJ2-5	-	TRBV6-6	CASSYSPGQETQYF
TRBJ2-2	-	TRBV2	CASRGTSGTGELFF